This T cell receptor (beta chain) stems from a study of neurological immune-mediated disorders. The study, taken as a whole, reports: HTLV-1-associated myelopathy showed the most TCR clonal expansion; multiple sclerosis the least, below healthy controls.

5'RACE generated cDNA with 10-nucleotide random UMIs. Each CDR3 protein gets one entry after TCRdb re-called the 5' RACE reads with MiXCR. This table holds over 13,000 distinct CDR3 sequences, about 10% found once. Where libraries were unsorted, they were derived from 2 million PBMCs stored at -80 degrees C. J lost 9 bases, V lost 6 bases, and 8 bases had no gene match. Germline CDR1 reads LGHDT; CDR2 reads YNNKEL (reference sequence). This CDR3 has 14 amino acids. This clonotype was detected many times. What it binds is unknown. What was sequenced was PBMCs. The chain has TRBV3-1 and TRBJ2-1; 10 nucleotides line up with TRBD2. The receptor was isolated from a woman in her thirties or forties in good health. The CDR3 here is CASRLAGSGAEQFF. The DNA of the CDR3 is TGTGCCAGCAGACTAGCGGGGAGCGGGGCTGAGCAGTTCTTC.